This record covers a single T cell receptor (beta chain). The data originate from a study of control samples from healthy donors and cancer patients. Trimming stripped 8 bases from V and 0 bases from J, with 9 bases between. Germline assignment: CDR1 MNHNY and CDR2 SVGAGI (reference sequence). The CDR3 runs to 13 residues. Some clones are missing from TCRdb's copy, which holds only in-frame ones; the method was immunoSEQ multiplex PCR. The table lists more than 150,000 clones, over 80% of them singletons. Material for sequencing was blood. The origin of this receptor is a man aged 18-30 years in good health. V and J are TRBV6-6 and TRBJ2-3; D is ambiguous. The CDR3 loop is CASRVTSTDTQYF. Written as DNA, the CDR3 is TGTGCCAGCCGGGTCACCAGCACAGATACGCAGTATTTT.